This T cell receptor (beta chain) was sequenced in a study of a mutant IDH1 vaccine in newly diagnosed glioma. On the study more broadly: Vaccines were begun 4-6 weeks after radiotherapy alone, or with temozolomide cycles.

About this clone: Its antigen is unidentified.

The method was immunoSEQ multiplex PCR; TCRdb's version includes in-frame clones alone and lacks a portion of them. This repertoire shows roughly 43,000 clones, less than 85% found once; its top ten account for about 17%. Time point described: week 47, end of study. It was 300 ug of mutant IDH1 20-mer peptide that made up each vaccine dose, given with topical imiquimod. The CDR3 loop spans 11 amino acids. Trimming cost V 3 bases and J 3 bases, with 2 bases left between them. From germline, CDR1 is SGHTA and CDR2 FQGNSA. V is TRBV7-2 and J is TRBJ1-1; D unresolved. The material was PBMCs, obtained from a glioma patient whose treatment included an IDH1 peptide vaccine. The sequence came from a man aged 18 to 30 with glioma. Some clones in this sample may be carry-over from other donors' samples. CDR3 in DNA: TGTGCCAGCAGCTTTTACACTGAAGCTTTCTTT. Its translation: CASSFYTEAFF. Filled out from reference TRBV7-2 and TRBJ1-1, the complete variable domain reads GAGVSQSPSNKVTEKGKDVELRCDPISGHTALYWYRQSLGQGLEFLIYFQGNSAPDKSGLPSDRFSAERTGGSVSTLTIQRTQQEDSAVYLCASSFYTEAFFGQGTRLTVV.